The clone carrying this TCR beta chain was seen a handful of times. Its antigen remains unidentified. The data are from a study of T cells after yellow fever vaccination. Background on the study: It was SMART-Seq v4 Ultra Low Input that prepared the fractions with low cell numbers. Study observations and caveats: There was a possibility that FACS-sorted repertoires contained abundant clonotypes contaminating from the bulk population.

UMIs and a universal primer site were added when TCR cDNA was made by 5'RACE template switching. One entry per CDR3 protein, called by TCRdb with MiXCR from the 5' RACE reads. The sample lists around 320,000 distinct CDR3 sequences, 7.5% to 9% occurring once. Germline V lookup: CDR1 MNHEY, CDR2 SVGAGI. The CDR3 sequence is 15 residues long. V dropped 0 bases and J dropped 4 bases, with 12 bases sitting between them. The material sequenced was CD4+ T cells sorted from PBMCs, taken 5 days after the yellow fever booster vaccination. The TCR sequence derives from a man younger than 35 who received the YFV17D yellow fever vaccine. The chain couples TRBV6-5 to TRBJ2-5, with D hard to call. The chain's CDR3 is CASSYSGWNGETQYF. The DNA of the CDR3 is TGTGCCAGCAGTTACTCAGGGTGGAATGGAGAGACCCAGTACTTC.